This passage covers 21 T cell receptor beta chains from one sample sequenced in a study of identical twins. One entry per CDR3 protein, called by TCRdb with MiXCR from the 5' RACE reads. The table lists over 200,000 distinct CDR3 sequences, around 6.5% of them singletons. This same sample was also taken into another study, of T cells expressing NK-cell markers.

Sequencing was done on a sample of CD8+ T cells sorted from blood. The receptor set was obtained from a woman younger than 35 in good health.

This clonotype was counted only a few times. This sequence joins TRBV9 and TRBJ2-2, with a tentative D call TRBD1 (6 bases). Germline CDR1 reads SGDLS; CDR2 reads YYNGEE. Trimming removed 7 bases from V and 4 bases from J, with 14 bases in between. This CDR3 has 14 amino acids. The CDR3 nucleotides read TGTGCCAGCGCCCGGACAGACCCCACCGGGGAGCTGTTTTTT. Translation: CASARTDPTGELFF.

At least ten counts were recorded for this clonotype. The chain links TRBV5-1 to TRBJ1-3; 8 nucleotides match TRBD1. After removal of 3 bases from V and 0 bases from J, the junction contained 8 bases not matched to a gene. The CDR3 is 17 residues long. CDR1 SGHRS and CDR2 YFSETQ come from the germline V gene. CDR3 loop: CASSSFGTGDSGNTIYF. In DNA form, the CDR3 reads TGCGCCAGCAGCTCGTTCGGGACAGGCGACTCTGGAAACACCATATATTTT.

This clonotype was recorded at least ten times. The chain recombines TRBV9 with TRBJ2-5; no firm D call. Trimming stripped 6 bases from V and 2 bases from J, with 17 bases between. The CDR3 sequence is 15 residues long. Germline loops: CDR1 SGDLS, CDR2 YYNGEE. CDR3 in amino acids: CASNKDGLNQETQYF. CDR3 DNA: TGTGCCAGCAATAAAGACGGGCTAAATCAAGAGACCCAGTACTTC.

The gene calls are TRBV29-1 and TRBJ1-1; no firm D call. V gave up 3 bases and J gave up 1 base, with 6 bases separating them. Per germline, CDR1 SQVTM and CDR2 ANQGSEA. CDR3 length equals 12 residues. In DNA form, the CDR3 reads TGCAGCGTTGACCCAGAGAACACTGAAGCTTTCTTT. Encoded protein: CSVDPENTEAFF.

The chain has TRBV5-8 and TRBJ2-6; D is perhaps TRBD1 (5 bases). The CDR3 is 16 amino acids. CDR1 is SGHTS and CDR2 is YDEGEE in the germline V gene. V lost 4 bases and J 0 bases, leaving 11 bases between the germline ends. CDR3 coding DNA: TGTGCCAGCAGCGGCGACAGCTACTCTGGGGCCAACGTCCTGACTTTC. It is translated as CASSGDSYSGANVLTF.

This chain connects TRBV12-3 or TRBV12-4 to TRBJ2-7; D could derive from TRBD1 or TRBD2 (6 bases each). The germline V and J ends were trimmed by 2 bases and 4 bases, with 15 bases remaining between them. This CDR3 has 15 residues. The CDR3 here is CASSLTGPGVYEQYF. The DNA of the CDR3 is TGTGCCAGCAGTTTAACAGGGCCGGGGGTATACGAGCAGTACTTC.

The table lists this clonotype with a few counts. V usage is TRBV5-6 and J usage is TRBJ2-7; 7 nucleotides match TRBD2. The trim removed 1 base at V and 2 bases at J, leaving 6 bases unmatched. This CDR3 has 15 amino acids. Looked up from germline, CDR1 is SGHDT and CDR2 is YYEEEE. The CDR3 nucleotides are TGTGCCAGCAGCTTGTATCGGGAGGCTACCTACGAGCAGTACTTC. Its translation is CASSLYREATYEQYF. The full variable domain, its missing parts supplied by reference TRBV5-6 and TRBJ2-7, is DAGVTQSPTHLIKTRGQQVTLRCSPKSGHDTVSWYQQALGQGPQFIFQYYEEEERQRGNFPDRFSGHQFPNYSSELNVNALLLGDSALYLCASSLYREATYEQYFGPGTRLTVT.

There are many counts of this clonotype. This chain joins TRBV29-1 and TRBJ1-2, with D perhaps TRBD1 (6 bases). Germline CDR1 and CDR2: SQVTM and ANQGSEA. Deletions cut 3 bases from V and 6 bases from J, with 20 bases between. This CDR3 is 15 amino acids long. The CDR3 region has the DNA TGCAGCGTTGACTCTATGTATGGGGGGCCGGATGGCTACACCTTC. It encodes CSVDSMYGGPDGYTF.

This clonotype was recorded at least ten times. The chain employs TRBV10-3 and TRBJ2-3, with 7 bases that match TRBD2. The length of the CDR3 is 16 residues. The junction had 7 bases not matched to a gene; V was cut back by 2 bases and J by 2 bases. CDR1 ENHRY and CDR2 SYGVKD come from the germline V gene. The CDR3 spells CAISEAAGLNTDTQYF. In DNA, the CDR3 is TGTGCCATCAGTGAGGCAGCGGGACTCAACACAGATACGCAGTATTTT.

This clonotype was counted ten times or more. The V call is TRBV9, the J call TRBJ2-6; 9 nucleotides agree with TRBD1. V lost 3 bases, J lost 0 bases, and 7 bases stayed unmatched. The germline gives CDR1 SGDLS, CDR2 YYNGEE. CDR3 size: 18 residues. CDR3 loop: CASSARQGVNSGANVLTF. CDR3 nucleotide sequence: TGTGCCAGCAGCGCCCGACAGGGGGTAAACTCTGGGGCCAACGTCCTGACTTTC.

The sample holds many counts of this clonotype. The CDR3 reads CASSLGLLGSPLHF. The CDR3 DNA sequence: TGTGCCAGCAGTTTGGGCCTATTGGGGTCACCCCTCCACTTT. The rearrangement joins TRBV12-3 or TRBV12-4 to TRBJ1-6; D unclear. Trimming took off 3 bases at V and 10 bases at J, with 13 bases between the two ends. The CDR3 loop spans 14 amino acids.

This CDR3 reads CASSPGTSGIRYNEQFF. CDR3 nucleotides: TGCGCCAGCAGCCCCGGGACTAGCGGGATCCGTTACAATGAGCAGTTCTTC. The rearrangement uses TRBV4-3 and TRBJ2-1, with TRBD2 matching 13 bases. The J segment lost 4 bases and the V segment lost 4 bases, leaving 7 bases of the junction unmatched. CDR1 is LGHNA and CDR2 is YSLEER in the germline V gene. The CDR3 spans 17 residues.

The chain links TRBV7-6 to TRBJ2-5, with D perhaps TRBD2 (5 bases). CDR3 size: 13 residues. Germline V gives CDR1 SGHVS, CDR2 FNYEAQ. The ends were cut back, 5 bases at V and 4 bases at J, with 11 bases in the middle. The CDR3 spells CASSPDFGETQYF. CDR3 sequence (DNA): TGTGCCAGCAGCCCGGACTTCGGAGAGACCCAGTACTTC.

The J gene is TRBJ2-5, the V gene TRBV14; D uncertain. CDR1 and CDR2 (germline): SGHDN, FVKESK. This CDR3 contains 13 residues. The germline V and J ends were trimmed by 1 base and 5 bases, with 8 bases remaining between them. The CDR3: CASSQGHMETQYF. CDR3 nucleotides: TGTGCCAGCAGCCAAGGTCATATGGAGACCCAGTACTTC.

This clonotype was observed at least ten times. The rearrangement joins TRBV4-3 to TRBJ2-1, with TRBD2 matching over 9 bases. Trimming at V came to 3 bases and at J to 0 bases, leaving 6 bases not matched to a gene. Germline CDR1 is LGHNA and CDR2 is YSLEER. This CDR3 comprises 17 residues. CDR3: CASSQNPSGTSYNEQFF. The CDR3 region has the DNA TGCGCCAGCAGCCAGAACCCTAGCGGGACCTCCTACAATGAGCAGTTCTTC.

This clonotype was detected a few times. The chain links TRBV9 to TRBJ2-1; 7 bases map to TRBD1. The V gene's germline CDR1 is SGDLS and CDR2 YYNGEE. J was trimmed by 8 bases and V by 4 bases; bases with no gene match: 6. The CDR3 totals 13 residues. CDR3 sequence reads: CASSRGQAHEQFF. The CDR3 bases are TGTGCCAGCAGCAGAGGACAGGCCCATGAGCAGTTCTTC.

This clonotype was counted many times. The chain combines TRBV10-3 with TRBJ2-7, with 7 bases matching TRBD2. The CDR3 has 14 residues. CDR1 is ENHRY and CDR2 is SYGVKD in the germline V gene. Losses at the gene ends were 5 bases for V and 3 bases for J; bases not matched to a gene: 7. CDR3 nucleotides: TGTGCCATCAGTACCGGACTAGAAGTCTACGAGCAGTACTTC. This gives the protein CAISTGLEVYEQYF.

This clonotype occurred a few times. The V and J genes are TRBV27 and TRBJ2-7; the D is unclear. Germline V gives CDR1 MNHEY, CDR2 SMNVEV (reference sequence). Trimming shortened V by 1 base and J by 6 bases, and 10 bases separated the two germline ends. The CDR3 extends over 13 amino acids. CDR3 nucleotide sequence: TGTGCCAGCAGTTTATTCCAGCACACCGAGCAGTACTTC. The encoded protein is CASSLFQHTEQYF.

This chain uses TRBV13 with TRBJ1-4, with D perhaps matching TRBD1 (6 bases). Trimming took off 8 bases at V and 5 bases at J, with 9 bases between the two ends. The CDR3 loop spans 12 amino acids. Germline V lookup: CDR1 PRHDT, CDR2 FYEKMQ (reference sequence). CDR3 region: CASGGQNEKLFF. The CDR3 region has the DNA TGTGCCAGCGGCGGACAGAATGAAAAACTGTTTTTT.

This clonotype was seen a handful of times. The gene calls are TRBV27 and TRBJ2-1; 7 nucleotides line up with TRBD2. The CDR3 sequence is 13 residues long. The J segment lost 5 bases and the V segment lost 10 bases, leaving 8 bases of the junction unmatched. CDR1 is MNHEY, CDR2 SMNVEV, per germline (reference sequence). The CDR3 coding sequence is TGTGCCACCAAGGGAGGGGCCCACAATGAGCAGTTCTTC. This gives the protein CATKGGAHNEQFF.

The sample holds many counts of this clonotype. The rearrangement joins TRBV20-1 to TRBJ2-7; the match to TRBD2 covers 8 bases. J gave up 2 bases and V 0 bases, and 9 bases lay outside the gene matches. CDR1 and CDR2 from the germline V gene are DFQATT and SNEGSKA (reference sequence). The CDR3 totals 16 residues. For the CDR3, the DNA is TGCAGTGCTAGAGATCTCAGGGCGGGGGGACCCTACGAGCAGTACTTC. This encodes CSARDLRAGGPYEQYF.